This passage covers 25 T cell receptor beta chains from one sample sequenced in a study of beta chain features in type 1 diabetes. For these TCRs, the target antigens are not known. General study findings and limits: Among patients with Type 1 diabetes, TCRB CDR3s were moderately but significantly shorter in every one of the four CD4+ subsets.

Expressed TCRB transcripts were sequenced because the isolated RNA had all been reverse transcribed beforehand. TCRdb's copy holds only in-frame clones and misses some; the assay was immunoSEQ multiplex PCR. The sample shows about 260,000 clones, roughly 22% of them seen only once. The sequencing sample was made of naive CD4+ T cells from blood. The receptors derive from a woman in her thirties or forties with type 1 diabetes.

In this sample, this clone turned up a few times. The chain combines TRBV7-2 with TRBJ2-3; TRBD2 aligns across 15 bases. The V gene end was trimmed by 5 bases and the J gene end by 5 bases; junction bases not matched to a gene: 8. This CDR3 is built from 17 residues. CDR1 is SGHTA and CDR2 is FQGNSA in the germline V gene. The CDR3 DNA reads TGTGCCAGCAGCCCGGGACTAGCGGGAGGTTGGGGAGATACGCAGTATTTT. Protein sequence: CASSPGLAGGWGDTQYF.

This clone was recorded a few times. The V and J genes are TRBV29-1 and TRBJ1-1; tentative D call: TRBD1 (6 bases). V was pared by 6 bases and J by 5 bases, with 16 bases between. Germline V gives CDR1 SQVTM, CDR2 ANQGSEA. The CDR3 runs to 13 residues. The CDR3 DNA follows: TGCAGCGTGGGGGGGGCTTGGGGAACTGAAGCTTTCTTT. Encoded protein: CSVGGAWGTEAFF. The variable domain in full, with the rest retrieved from reference TRBV29-1 and TRBJ1-1, is SAVISQKPSRDICQRGTSLTIQCQVDSQVTMMFWYRQQPGQSLTLIATANQGSEATYESGFVIDKFPISRPNLTFSTLTVSNMSPEDSSIYLCSVGGAWGTEAFFGQGTRLTVV.

There are a few counts of this clone. V and J are TRBV30 and TRBJ2-7; a weak D match, TRBD1 (7 bases). Deletions cut 8 bases from V and 0 bases from J, with 23 bases between. This CDR3 has 16 amino acids. Germline assignment: CDR1 GTSNPN and CDR2 SVGIG (reference sequence). Here the CDR3 reads CAGGGGADLSSYEQYF. In nucleotides, the CDR3 is TGTGCCGGCGGAGGGGGCGCCGACCTAAGCTCCTACGAGCAGTACTTC.

There are a few counts of this clone. V and J are TRBV9 and TRBJ1-4; 9 nucleotides match TRBD1. The CDR3 runs to 18 residues. The V gene's germline CDR1 is SGDLS and CDR2 YYNGEE. V shed 0 bases, J shed 0 bases, and the junction held 6 bases outside the gene matches. The CDR3 nucleotides read TGTGCCAGCAGCGTAGACAGGGGGCTCCCTGCAACTAATGAAAAACTGTTTTTT. It specifies CASSVDRGLPATNEKLFF.

This clone occurred a few times. V gene TRBV30 combines with J gene TRBJ2-7; possible D gene TRBD2, 6 bases. CDR1 and CDR2 from the germline V gene are GTSNPN and SVGIG (reference sequence). CDR3 size: 15 residues. V dropped 4 bases and J dropped 0 bases, with 16 bases sitting between them. The CDR3 sequence is CAWNGRDSLSYEQYF. CDR3 bases: TGTGCCTGGAATGGCCGGGACTCCCTCTCCTACGAGCAGTACTTC.

This clone occurred a few times. This sequence joins TRBV6-6 and TRBJ2-3, with D maybe TRBD1 (6 bases). CDR1 MNHNY and CDR2 SVGAGI come from the germline V gene (reference sequence). This CDR3 region has 14 residues. Trimming took off 5 bases at V and 0 bases at J, with 9 bases between the two ends. The CDR3 sequence is CASSPGHSTDTQYF. CDR3 sequence (DNA): TGTGCCAGCAGTCCGGGACACAGCACAGATACGCAGTATTTT.

The chain couples TRBV5-1 to TRBJ2-5; the match to TRBD2 covers 9 bases. V gave up 2 bases and J gave up 2 bases; unmatched junction bases: 10. The CDR3 runs 17 residues. CDR1 and CDR2 from the germline V gene are SGHRS and YFSETQ. CDR3: CASSFGSAGGLQETQYF. The DNA of the CDR3 is TGCGCCAGCAGCTTCGGCTCAGCGGGGGGTTTACAAGAGACCCAGTACTTC.

The chain recombines TRBV28 with TRBJ1-5; TRBD1 agrees at 7 bases. Germline trimming cut 8 bases from V and 7 bases from J; bases unmatched to any gene: 8. The CDR3 is 13 amino acids. CDR1 and CDR2 (germline): MDHEN, SYDVKM. The CDR3 loop reads CASSGPGGQPQHF. In nucleotides, the CDR3 is TGTGCCAGCTCCGGGCCAGGGGGGCAGCCCCAGCATTTT.

The chain links TRBV9 to TRBJ2-2; possibly TRBD1 for D (7 bases). The CDR3 extends over 16 amino acids. Looked up from germline, CDR1 is SGDLS and CDR2 is YYNGEE. Trimming shortened V by 0 bases and J by 3 bases, and 12 bases separated the two germline ends. In DNA, the CDR3 is TGTGCCAGCAGCGTAGAGGGGGGACAGTACACCGGGGAGCTGTTTTTT. This translates into CASSVEGGQYTGELFF. Together with reference TRBV9 and TRBJ2-2, the CDR3 gives the full variable domain: DSGVTQTPKHLITATGQRVTLRCSPRSGDLSVYWYQQSLDQGLQFLIQYYNGEERAKGNILERFSAQQFPDLHSELNLSSLELGDSALYFCASSVEGGQYTGELFFGEGSRLTVL.

A remark on this clone: The sample has other DNA sequences that encode this CDR3 too. This sequence joins TRBV7-2 and TRBJ1-1, with D unclear. Germline loops: CDR1 SGHTA, CDR2 FQGNSA. The CDR3 has 13 amino acids. V lost 3 bases, J lost 1 base, and 6 bases lay in between. The CDR3, as DNA: TGTGCCAGCAGCTTTGAGGGGAACACTGAAGCTTTCTTT. Translation: CASSFEGNTEAFF.

This clone was detected only a few times. The rearrangement uses TRBV19 and TRBJ1-1; 8 positions match TRBD1. The CDR3 sequence is 13 residues long. Germline V gene data show CDR1 as LNHDA and CDR2 as SQIVND (reference sequence). CDR3 DNA sequence: TGTGCTACCAGTATTGACAGGGGCACTGAAGCTTTCTTT. Its protein is CATSIDRGTEAFF.

A single count supports this clone. The chain carries TRBV29-1 and TRBJ1-4; D is ambiguous. The V end was cut by 7 bases, the J end by 5 bases, with 8 bases between. The CDR3 sequence is 11 residues long. Germline V gene lookup returns CDR1 SQVTM and CDR2 ANQGSEA. The CDR3 reads CSARENEKLFF. In nucleotides, the CDR3 is TGCAGCGCTAGGGAGAATGAAAAACTGTTTTTT.

This rearrangement joins TRBV19 to TRBJ2-5; D possibly corresponds to TRBD2 (7 bases). CDR1 and CDR2 (germline): LNHDA, SQIVND (reference sequence). CDR3 length: 13 residues. Trimming stripped 8 bases from V and 3 bases from J, with 13 bases between. The CDR3 sequence: CASGGAVEETQYF. CDR3 DNA: TGTGCCAGTGGGGGGGCAGTAGAAGAGACCCAGTACTTC.

The V gene is TRBV28, the J gene TRBJ2-7; D gene unclear. This CDR3 comprises 12 residues. Trimming stripped 3 bases from V and 2 bases from J, with 5 bases between. The germline V gene encodes CDR1 MDHEN and CDR2 SYDVKM. The DNA of the CDR3 is TGTGCCAGCAGTTTGAGTCCCTACGAGCAGTACTTC. The encoded protein is CASSLSPYEQYF.

The gene calls are TRBV18 and TRBJ2-7; D is unresolved. V was trimmed by 4 bases and J by 4 bases, leaving 11 bases between them. The V gene's germline CDR1 is KGHSH and CDR2 LQKENI. The CDR3 covers 13 residues. The CDR3 DNA sequence: TGTGCCAGCTCACTGGCAGAAAGTTACGAGCAGTACTTC. Protein sequence: CASSLAESYEQYF.

This clone was observed a few times. The chain has TRBV19 and TRBJ1-6, with 8 bases lining up with TRBD1. V lost 7 bases, J lost 11 bases, and 10 bases stayed unmatched. There are 14 residues in the CDR3. Germline loops: CDR1 LNHDA, CDR2 SQIVND (reference sequence). The CDR3 nucleotides read TGTGCCAGTACCGAATCCAGGGGGCATGCACCCCTCCACTTT. This translates into CASTESRGHAPLHF.

The J gene is TRBJ2-1, the V gene TRBV5-1; TRBD1 agrees at 7 bases. This CDR3 spans 17 amino acids. Per the germline V gene, CDR1 is SGHRS and CDR2 is YFSETQ. Trimming at V came to 1 base and at J to 8 bases, leaving 15 bases not matched to a gene. CDR3 sequence (DNA): TGCGCCAGCAGCTTGAGTCTCCTAGGGGGCCTAGGGGATGAGCAGTTCTTC. Its translation is CASSLSLLGGLGDEQFF.

The rearrangement joins TRBV5-1 to TRBJ2-7; a weak D match, TRBD2 (5 bases). CDR1 and CDR2 (germline): SGHRS, YFSETQ. The CDR3 is made up of 15 amino acids. V was trimmed by 3 bases and J by 3 bases, leaving 16 bases between them. CDR3 in amino acids: CASSSWTGPNYEQYF. CDR3 bases: TGCGCCAGCAGCTCTTGGACTGGGCCAAACTACGAGCAGTACTTC.

The rearrangement joins TRBV29-1 to TRBJ1-1; 7 nucleotides agree with TRBD1. This CDR3 region has 14 residues. Germline V lookup: CDR1 SQVTM, CDR2 ANQGSEA. Unmatched junction bases numbered 7, after V lost 2 bases and J lost 4 bases. CDR3 nucleotides: TGCAGCGTTGAAATGAATTCAGGGGGCACTGAAGCTTTCTTT. It is translated as CSVEMNSGGTEAFF.

The chain's CDR3 is CASSPGTATDTQYF. The CDR3 nucleotides read TGTGCCAGCAGCCCCGGGACAGCAACAGATACGCAGTATTTT. The rearrangement links TRBV7-2 to TRBJ2-3, with 7 bases lining up with TRBD1. The length of the CDR3 is 14 residues. CDR1 and CDR2 from the germline V gene are SGHTA and FQGNSA. Trimming cost V 5 bases and J 3 bases; bases outside gene matches: 5.

The J gene is TRBJ2-1, the V gene TRBV6-6; D ambiguous. The ends were cut back, 0 bases at V and 6 bases at J, with 3 bases in the middle. Germline assignment: CDR1 MNHNY and CDR2 SVGAGI (reference sequence). The CDR3 has 12 residues. DNA for the CDR3: TGTGCCAGCAGTTACTCTAGCAATGAGCAGTTCTTC. Translated, it gives CASSYSSNEQFF.

The chain employs TRBV28 and TRBJ1-5; the match to TRBD1 covers 8 bases. This CDR3 is 19 amino acids long. Germline lookup yields CDR1 MDHEN and CDR2 SYDVKM. Trimming took 3 bases from V and 2 from J; bases not matched to a gene: 15. CDR3 sequence: CASSFWRTGQGRGNQPQHF. The CDR3 DNA follows: TGTGCCAGCAGTTTCTGGAGGACAGGGCAGGGAAGGGGCAATCAGCCCCAGCATTTT.

The CDR3 loop reads CASTLTRYQETQYF. CDR3 nucleotide sequence: TGTGCCAGCACCCTAACCAGGTACCAAGAGACCCAGTACTTC. The chain combines TRBV6-5 with TRBJ2-5, with unresolved D. V was cut by 7 bases and J by 0 bases, with 12 bases left in between. Looked up from germline, CDR1 is MNHEY and CDR2 is SVGAGI. The CDR3 runs 14 residues.

The chain combines TRBV28 with TRBJ2-7, with TRBD1 identical over 8 bases. Germline trimming cut 5 bases from V and 2 bases from J; bases unmatched to any gene: 8. Germline loops: CDR1 MDHEN, CDR2 SYDVKM. The CDR3 consists of 15 residues. DNA of the CDR3: TGTGCCAGCAGTCCGAATCCACAGGGGGCCTACGAGCAGTACTTC. As protein: CASSPNPQGAYEQYF.

This clone was counted between two and nine times. The J gene is TRBJ2-7, the V gene TRBV18; D not certain. V lost 0 bases and J lost 2, with 11 bases in between. CDR3 length equals 15 residues. The germline V gene encodes CDR1 KGHSH and CDR2 LQKENI. CDR3 sequence reads: CASSPPGPLAYEQYF. The DNA of the CDR3 is TGTGCCAGCTCACCACCGGGCCCACTGGCCTACGAGCAGTACTTC.